The T cell receptor beta chain described here comes from a study of shared clonotypes between healthy human individuals. The data were produced by immunoSEQ multiplex PCR, yet TCRdb's version contains in-frame clones alone and is incomplete. The data hold roughly 2,300,000 clones, with 85% to 95% observed a single time. Overall study results and limits: Across a handful of donors, naive CD4 shared 5% to 6.5%, naive CD8 under 4%, memory CD4 2% to 2.5%, memory CD8 about 0.38%.

CD4+ cells underwent separation, giving CD45RA+ naive and CD45RA-negative memory subsets. A note on this clone: As yet, its antigen is unknown.

The CDR3 runs 15 residues. V dropped 4 bases and J dropped 2 bases, with 15 bases sitting between them. The V gene's germline CDR1 is MDHEN and CDR2 SYDVKM. The sequence was obtained from a man aged 18 to 35 in good health. Some clones in this sample may be carry-over from other donors' samples. Sequenced material: naive CD4+ T cells from PBMCs. The subset denotes: CD45RA+ positively selected. V is TRBV28 and J is TRBJ2-7; possibly TRBD1 for D (6 bases). The CDR3 DNA reads TGTGCCAGCAGTTCCCCCCAGGGGTTGGCCTACGAGCAGTACTTC. This codes for CASSSPQGLAYEQYF.